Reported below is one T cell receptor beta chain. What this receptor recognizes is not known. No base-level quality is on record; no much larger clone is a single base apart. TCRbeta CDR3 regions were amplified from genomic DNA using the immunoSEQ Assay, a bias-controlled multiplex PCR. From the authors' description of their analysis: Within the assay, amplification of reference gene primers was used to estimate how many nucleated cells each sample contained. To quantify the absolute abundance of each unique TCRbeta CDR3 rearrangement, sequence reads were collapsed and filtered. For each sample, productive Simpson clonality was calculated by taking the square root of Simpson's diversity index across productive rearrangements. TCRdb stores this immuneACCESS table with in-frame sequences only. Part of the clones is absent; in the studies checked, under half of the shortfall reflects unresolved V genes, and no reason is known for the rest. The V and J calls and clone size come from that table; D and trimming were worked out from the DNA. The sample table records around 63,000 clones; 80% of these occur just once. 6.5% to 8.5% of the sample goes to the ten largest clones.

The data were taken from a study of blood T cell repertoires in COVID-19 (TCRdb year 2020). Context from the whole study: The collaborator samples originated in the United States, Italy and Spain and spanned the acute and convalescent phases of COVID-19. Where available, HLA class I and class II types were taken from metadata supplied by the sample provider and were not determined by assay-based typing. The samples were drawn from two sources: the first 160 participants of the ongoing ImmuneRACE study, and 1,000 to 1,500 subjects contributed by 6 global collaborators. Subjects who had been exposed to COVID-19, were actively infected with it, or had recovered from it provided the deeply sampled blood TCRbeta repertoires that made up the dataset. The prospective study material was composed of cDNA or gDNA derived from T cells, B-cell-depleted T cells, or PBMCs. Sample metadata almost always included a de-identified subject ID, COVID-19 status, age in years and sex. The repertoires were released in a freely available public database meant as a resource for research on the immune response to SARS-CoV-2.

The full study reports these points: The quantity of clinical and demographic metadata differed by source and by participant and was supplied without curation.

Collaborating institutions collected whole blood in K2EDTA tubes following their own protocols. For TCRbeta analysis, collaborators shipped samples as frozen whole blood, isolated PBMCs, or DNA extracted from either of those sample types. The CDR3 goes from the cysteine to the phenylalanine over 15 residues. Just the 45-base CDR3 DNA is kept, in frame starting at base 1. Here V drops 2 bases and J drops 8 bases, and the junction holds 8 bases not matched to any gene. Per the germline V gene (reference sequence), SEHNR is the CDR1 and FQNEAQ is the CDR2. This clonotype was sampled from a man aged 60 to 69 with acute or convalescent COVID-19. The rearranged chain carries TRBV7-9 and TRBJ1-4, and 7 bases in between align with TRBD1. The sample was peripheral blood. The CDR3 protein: CASSLKQGHWEKLFF. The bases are TGTGCCAGCAGCTTAAAACAGGGGCATTGGGAAAAACTGTTTTTT.